The present entry profiles one T cell receptor beta chain with its context. Nucleic acids came from premalignant or tumor cells enriched by macro-dissection. This sample was taken from a study of immune evolution from preneoplasia to lung adenocarcinoma. The CDR3 has 13 residues. With 7 bases removed from V and 9 bases from J, the gap between germline ends came to 13 bases. From germline, CDR1 is MNHNY and CDR2 SVGAGI (reference sequence). The data were produced by immunoSEQ multiplex PCR, yet TCRdb's version contains in-frame clones alone and is incomplete. This table has approximately 9,300 clones, 60% to 80% appearing once.

Sequencing input: FFPE lung adenocarcinoma in situ tissue. The chain recombines TRBV6-6 with TRBJ1-6; the D gene is possibly TRBD1 (5 bases). This sequence was found in a person of 80 years or more with lung adenocarcinoma. CDR3 nucleotides: TGTGCCAGCATGCCGGGACGCGGTTCACCCCTCCACTTT. Translating it yields CASMPGRGSPLHF.